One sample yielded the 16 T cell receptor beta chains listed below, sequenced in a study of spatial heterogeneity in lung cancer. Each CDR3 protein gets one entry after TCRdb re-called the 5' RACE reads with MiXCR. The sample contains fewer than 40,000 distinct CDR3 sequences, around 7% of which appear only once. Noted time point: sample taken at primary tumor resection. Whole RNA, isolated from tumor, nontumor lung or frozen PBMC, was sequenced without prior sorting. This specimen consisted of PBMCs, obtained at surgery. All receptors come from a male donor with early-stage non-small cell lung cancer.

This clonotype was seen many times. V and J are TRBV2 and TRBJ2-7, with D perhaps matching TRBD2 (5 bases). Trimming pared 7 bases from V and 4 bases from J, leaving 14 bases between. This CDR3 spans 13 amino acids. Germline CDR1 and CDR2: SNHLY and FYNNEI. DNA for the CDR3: TGTGCCAGCACAAAAGAGGGATTGTACGAGCAGTACTTC. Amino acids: CASTKEGLYEQYF.

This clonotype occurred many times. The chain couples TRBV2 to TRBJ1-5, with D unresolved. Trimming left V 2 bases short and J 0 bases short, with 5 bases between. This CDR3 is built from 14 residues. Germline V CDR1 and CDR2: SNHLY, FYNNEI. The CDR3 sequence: CASSENSSNQPQHF. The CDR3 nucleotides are TGTGCCAGCAGTGAAAACAGTAGCAATCAGCCCCAGCATTTT.

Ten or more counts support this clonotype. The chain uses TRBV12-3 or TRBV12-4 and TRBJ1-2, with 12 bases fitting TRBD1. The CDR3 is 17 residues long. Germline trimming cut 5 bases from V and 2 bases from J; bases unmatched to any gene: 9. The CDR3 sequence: CASSPGTGGISNYGYTF. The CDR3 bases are TGTGCCAGCAGTCCCGGGACAGGGGGCATTTCGAACTATGGCTACACCTTC.

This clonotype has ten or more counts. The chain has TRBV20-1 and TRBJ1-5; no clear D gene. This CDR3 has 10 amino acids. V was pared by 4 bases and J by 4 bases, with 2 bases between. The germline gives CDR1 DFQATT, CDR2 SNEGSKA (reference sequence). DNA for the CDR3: TGCAGTGCTACTAATCAGCCCCAGCATTTT. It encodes CSATNQPQHF.

The CDR3 reads CASSQDLGQGPYEQYF. CDR3 sequence (DNA): TGTGCCAGCAGCCAAGATTTGGGACAGGGCCCCTACGAGCAGTACTTC. The V call is TRBV14, the J call TRBJ2-7; 9 bases agree with TRBD1. The CDR3 is 16 amino acids. CDR1 is SGHDN and CDR2 is FVKESK in the germline V gene. V trimming: 0 bases; J trimming: 2 bases; junction bases outside the gene matches: 5.

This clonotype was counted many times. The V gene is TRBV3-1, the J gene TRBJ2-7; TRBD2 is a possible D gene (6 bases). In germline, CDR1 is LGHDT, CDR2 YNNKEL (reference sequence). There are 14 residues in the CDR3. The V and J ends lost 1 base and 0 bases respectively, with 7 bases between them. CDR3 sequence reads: CASSQAGASYEQYF. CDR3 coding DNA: TGTGCCAGCAGCCAAGCGGGAGCCTCCTACGAGCAGTACTTC.

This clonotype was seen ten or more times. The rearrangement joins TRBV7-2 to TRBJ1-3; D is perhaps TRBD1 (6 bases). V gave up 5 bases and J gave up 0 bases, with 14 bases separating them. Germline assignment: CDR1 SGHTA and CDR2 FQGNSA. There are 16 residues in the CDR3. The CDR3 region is CASSPPGARSGNTIYF. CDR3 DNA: TGTGCCAGCAGCCCCCCGGGGGCCCGCTCTGGAAACACCATATATTTT.

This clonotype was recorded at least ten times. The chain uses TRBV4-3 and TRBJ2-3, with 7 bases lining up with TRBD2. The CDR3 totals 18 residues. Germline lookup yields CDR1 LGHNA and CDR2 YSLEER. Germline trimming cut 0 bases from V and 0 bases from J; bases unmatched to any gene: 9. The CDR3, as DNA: TGCGCCAGCAGCCAAGAGGGCGGTAGCGGGTTTAGCACAGATACGCAGTATTTT. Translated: CASSQEGGSGFSTDTQYF.

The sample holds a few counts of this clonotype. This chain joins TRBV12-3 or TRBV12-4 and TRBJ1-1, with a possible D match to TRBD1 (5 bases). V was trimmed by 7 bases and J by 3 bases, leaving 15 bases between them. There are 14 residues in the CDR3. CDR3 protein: CASTSIQAYTEAFF. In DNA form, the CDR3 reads TGTGCCAGCACCTCAATACAGGCTTACACTGAAGCTTTCTTT.

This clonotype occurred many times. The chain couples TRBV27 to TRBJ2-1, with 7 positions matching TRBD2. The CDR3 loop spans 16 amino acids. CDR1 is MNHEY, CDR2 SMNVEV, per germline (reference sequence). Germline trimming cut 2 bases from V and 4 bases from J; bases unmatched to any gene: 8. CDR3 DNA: TGTGCCAGCAGTTTACTTCCGGCGGGGGAATACAATGAGCAGTTCTTC. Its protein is CASSLLPAGEYNEQFF.

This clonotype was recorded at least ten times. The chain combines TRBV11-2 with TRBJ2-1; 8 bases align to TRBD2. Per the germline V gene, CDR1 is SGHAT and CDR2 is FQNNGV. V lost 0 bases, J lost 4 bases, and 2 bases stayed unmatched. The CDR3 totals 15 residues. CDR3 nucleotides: TGTGCCAGCAGCTTAGAAGCGGGGGCGTACAATGAGCAGTTCTTC. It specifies CASSLEAGAYNEQFF.

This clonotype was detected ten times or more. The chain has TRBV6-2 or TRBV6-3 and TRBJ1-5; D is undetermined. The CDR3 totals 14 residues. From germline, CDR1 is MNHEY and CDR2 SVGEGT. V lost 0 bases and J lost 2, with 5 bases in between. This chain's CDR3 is CASSYSTGNQPQHF. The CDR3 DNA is TGTGCCAGCAGTTACTCAACAGGCAATCAGCCCCAGCATTTT.

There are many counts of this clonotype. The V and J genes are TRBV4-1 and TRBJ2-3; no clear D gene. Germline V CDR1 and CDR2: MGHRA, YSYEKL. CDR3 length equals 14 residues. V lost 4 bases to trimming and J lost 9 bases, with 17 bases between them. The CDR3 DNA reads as TGCGCCAGCAGCCGGGCCCTCGAACCCGAGACGCAGTATTTT. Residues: CASSRALEPETQYF.

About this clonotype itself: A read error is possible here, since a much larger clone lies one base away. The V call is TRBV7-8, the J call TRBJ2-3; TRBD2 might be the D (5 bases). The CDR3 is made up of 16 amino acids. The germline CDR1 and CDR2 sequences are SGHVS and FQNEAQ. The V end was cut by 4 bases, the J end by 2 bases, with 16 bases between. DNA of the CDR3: TGTGCCAGCAGCTCGAGATCCGGGGTTTACACAGATACGCAGTATTTT. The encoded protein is CASSSRSGVYTDTQYF.

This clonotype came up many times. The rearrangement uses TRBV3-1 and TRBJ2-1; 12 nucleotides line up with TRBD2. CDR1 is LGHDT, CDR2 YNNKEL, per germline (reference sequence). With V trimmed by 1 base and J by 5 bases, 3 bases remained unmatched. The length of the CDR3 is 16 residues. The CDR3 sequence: CASSQGTSGKDNEQFF. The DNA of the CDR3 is TGTGCCAGCAGCCAAGGGACTAGCGGGAAGGACAATGAGCAGTTCTTC.

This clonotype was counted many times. The CDR3 DNA follows: TGTGCCTCCTGCCCCGCCTCATTTAACACTGAAGCTTTCTTT. Its protein product is CASCPASFNTEAFF. This sequence joins TRBV12-3 or TRBV12-4 and TRBJ1-1; D is unresolved. V was clipped by 11 bases and J by 2 bases, with 18 bases between them. The CDR3 sequence is 14 residues long.